These 3 T cell receptor beta chains share one sample of origin, sequenced in a study of blood T cell repertoires in COVID-19 (dated by TCRdb to 2018 to 2020). The library was obtained by the immunoSEQ multiplex PCR assay. TCRdb provides this immuneACCESS table in a form limited to in-frame rearrangements. Some clones are lacking; in checked studies, under half of them reflect an unresolved V gene, and why the rest are absent is not known. The sample contains about 70,000 clones, about four fifths of them found a single time. Roughly 20% of the sample belongs to the ten largest clones. The sample comprised peripheral blood. The receptors originated from a man in his 70s who had recovered from COVID-19.

This CDR3 reads CASGLAGLRNTEAFF. The CDR3 DNA sequence: TGTGCTAGTGGTTTGGCGGGACTTCGGAACACTGAAGCTTTCTTT. V usage is TRBV12-5 and J usage is TRBJ1-1; a weak D match, TRBD1 (5 bases). The CDR3 runs to 15 residues. The germline CDR1 and CDR2 sequences are LGHNT and FRNRAP. V was trimmed by 1 base and J by 1 base, leaving 10 bases between them.

The V and J genes are TRBV6-5 and TRBJ2-5; D gene uncertain. The CDR3 contains 14 residues. Trimming cost V 6 bases and J 5 bases, with 16 bases left between them. Germline CDR1 and CDR2: MNHEY and SVGAGI. Here the CDR3 reads CASRPQLGLETQYF. The CDR3 nucleotides are TGTGCCAGCAGACCCCAGCTGGGCTTGGAGACCCAGTACTTC.

The chain links TRBV19 to TRBJ1-4, with D possibly TRBD1 on 5 matching bases. V lost 6 bases and J 2 bases, leaving 16 bases between the germline ends. CDR1 LNHDA and CDR2 SQIVND come from the germline V gene (reference sequence). The CDR3 sequence is 16 residues long. CDR3 nucleotide sequence: TGTGCCAGTAGCCGAACTAGCAGGGAGACTAATGAAAAACTGTTTTTT. Residues: CASSRTSRETNEKLFF.